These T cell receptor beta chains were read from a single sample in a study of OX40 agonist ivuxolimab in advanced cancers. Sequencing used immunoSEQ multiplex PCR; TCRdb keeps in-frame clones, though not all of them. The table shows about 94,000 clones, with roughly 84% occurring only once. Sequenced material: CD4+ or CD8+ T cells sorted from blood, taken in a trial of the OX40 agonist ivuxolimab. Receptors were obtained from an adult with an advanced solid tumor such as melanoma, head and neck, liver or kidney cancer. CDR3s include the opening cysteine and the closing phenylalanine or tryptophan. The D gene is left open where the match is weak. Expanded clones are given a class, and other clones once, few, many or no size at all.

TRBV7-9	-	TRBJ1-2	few	TGTGCCAGCAGCTTTGACGAAGGCTACACCTTC	CASSFDEGYTF
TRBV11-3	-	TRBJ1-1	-	TGTGCCAGCAGCTTAGCCCCCGAGGCTGTAGCTTTCTTT	CASSLAPEAVAFF
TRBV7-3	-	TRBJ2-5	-	TGTGCCAGCAGCCCCGGAGCTAGCTCTGAGACCCAGTACTTC	CASSPGASSETQYF
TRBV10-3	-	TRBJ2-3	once	TGTGCCATCAGCGGGACGGAGACTAGCACAGATACGCAGTATTTT	CAISGTETSTDTQYF
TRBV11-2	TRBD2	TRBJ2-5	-	TGTGCCAGCAGCTACACTAGCGGGGGGGCGGAGACCCAGTACTTC	CASSYTSGGAETQYF
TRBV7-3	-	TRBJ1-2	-	TGTGCCAGCAGCTTAACCCCCCAGACACCACTCACTAACTATGGCTACACCTTC	CASSLTPQTPLTNYGYTF
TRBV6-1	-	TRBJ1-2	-	TGTGCCCGCCGGGACACGAGGGGTTATGGCTACACCTTC	CARRDTRGYGYTF
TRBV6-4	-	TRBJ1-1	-	TGTGCCAGCAGTGAGACATTCATGGTCACTGAAGCTTTCTTT	CASSETFMVTEAFF
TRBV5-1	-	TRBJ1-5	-	TGCGCCAGCAGCTTGGAAGTCAATCAGCCCCAGCATTTT	CASSLEVNQPQHF
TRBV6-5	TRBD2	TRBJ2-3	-	TGTGCCAGCAAGGCGGGGGTCACAGATACGCAGTATTTT	CASKAGVTDTQYF
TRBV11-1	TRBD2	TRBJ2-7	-	TGTGCCAGCAGCTTAGTGCTCAGCGGGACTAGCGGGGTCTACGAGCAGTACTTC	CASSLVLSGTSGVYEQYF
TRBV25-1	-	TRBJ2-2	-	TGTGCCAGCAGTGAAGCGGGGCGGGGTTTAACCGGGGAGCTGTTTTTT	CASSEAGRGLTGELFF
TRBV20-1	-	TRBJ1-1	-	TGCAGTGCTACGACGGGGTTTGAAGCTTTCTTT	CSATTGFEAFF
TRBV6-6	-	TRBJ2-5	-	TGTGCCAGCAGTCGCTTTGGTGAGACCCAGTACTTC	CASSRFGETQYF
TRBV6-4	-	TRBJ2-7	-	TGTGCCATACCCACCTCGGGTCTCAGGGACGAGCAGTACTTC	CAIPTSGLRDEQYF
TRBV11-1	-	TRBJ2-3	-	TGTGCCAGCAATCCTCAGGGTACAGATACGCAGTATTTT	CASNPQGTDTQYF
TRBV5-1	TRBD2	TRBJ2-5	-	TGCGCCAGCAGCTTGGGCGGGGGGGCCGCAGAGACCCAGTACTTC	CASSLGGGAAETQYF
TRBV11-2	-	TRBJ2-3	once	TGTGCCAGCAGCTTTGAATCCTCAGCCTGGGCGCCGCAGTATTTT	CASSFESSAWAPQYF
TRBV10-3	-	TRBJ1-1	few	TGTGCCATCAGTGAAGGACCGAGCACTGAAGCTTTCTTT	CAISEGPSTEAFF
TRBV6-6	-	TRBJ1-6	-	TGTGCCAGCAGTTACTCCGGAGGGAGGCCTTCACCCCTCCACTTT	CASSYSGGRPSPLHF
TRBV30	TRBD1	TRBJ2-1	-	TGTGCCTGGAGAGCTGGACAGGGACCGCTGGGTGAGCAGTTCTTC	CAWRAGQGPLGEQFF
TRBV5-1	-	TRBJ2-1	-	TGCGCCAGCAGCTTGGATCCGGGGAGCTCCTACAATGAGCAGTTCTTC	CASSLDPGSSYNEQFF
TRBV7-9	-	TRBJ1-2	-	TGTGCCAGCAGCTTAGTAACAGGGTTAGTCAACTATGGCTACACCTTC	CASSLVTGLVNYGYTF
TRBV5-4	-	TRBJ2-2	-	TGTGCCAGCAGTCAAAAGGTTCAGGGAAACACCGGGGAGCTGTTTTTT	CASSQKVQGNTGELFF
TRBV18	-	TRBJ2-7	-	TGTGCCAGCTCACCCTCATATGCAAGGGGGAACGAGCAGTACTTC	CASSPSYARGNEQYF
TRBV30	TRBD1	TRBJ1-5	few	TGTGCCTGGACCCGGACAGGGGGTCAGCCCCAGCATTTT	CAWTRTGGQPQHF
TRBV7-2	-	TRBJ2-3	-	TGTGCCAGCAGCTTAGACGCGGGAAACACAGATACGCAGTATTTT	CASSLDAGNTDTQYF
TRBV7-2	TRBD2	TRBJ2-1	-	TGTGCCAGCAGCTTACAAGCGGGGGATTCCTACAATGAGCAGTTCTTC	CASSLQAGDSYNEQFF
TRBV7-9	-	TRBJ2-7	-	TGTGCCAGCAGCTTAGGAGCAGGAATTTCCTACGAGCAGTACTTC	CASSLGAGISYEQYF
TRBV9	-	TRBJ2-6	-	TGTGCCAGCGGTACCGGGGCCCCCTCTGGGGCCAACGTCCTGACTTTC	CASGTGAPSGANVLTF
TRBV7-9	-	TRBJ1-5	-	TGTGCCAGCAGCCACGGGAGGGACAATCAGCCCCAGCATTTT	CASSHGRDNQPQHF
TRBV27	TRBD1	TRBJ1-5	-	TGTGCCAGCATGGGACAGGGGGCCAATCAGCCCCAGCATTTT	CASMGQGANQPQHF
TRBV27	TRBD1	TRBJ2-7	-	TGTGCCAGCAGTCTACAGGGGGCCCCCTCCTACGAGCAGTACTTC	CASSLQGAPSYEQYF
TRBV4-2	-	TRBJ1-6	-	TGTGCCAGCAGCCAAGAACCCGAAAGGGGTAATTCACCCCTCCACTTT	CASSQEPERGNSPLHF
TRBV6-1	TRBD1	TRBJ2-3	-	TGTGCCACGGACTGGACAGGGGCCACAGATACGCAGTATTTT	CATDWTGATDTQYF
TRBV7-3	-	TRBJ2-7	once	TGTGCCAGCAGCTTAAACTACGAGCAGTACTTC	CASSLNYEQYF
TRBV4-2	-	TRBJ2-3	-	TGTGCCAGCAGCCAAGGGGGGACCTTGGGTCGTGGAGATACGCAGTATTTT	CASSQGGTLGRGDTQYF
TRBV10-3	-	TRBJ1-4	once	TGTGCCGTCTCCCGGGGAGGAAAACTGTTTTTT	CAVSRGGKLFF
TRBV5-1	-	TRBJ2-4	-	TGCGCCAGCAGCGAAACCCCGGGACCGATATGGGTTCTAGCCAAAAACATTCAGTACTTC	CASSETPGPIWVLAKNIQYF
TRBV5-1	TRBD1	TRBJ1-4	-	TGCGCCAGCAGCAGCCAACAGGGGACTAATGAAAAACTGTTTTTT	CASSSQQGTNEKLFF
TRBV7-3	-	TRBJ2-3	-	TGTGCCAGCAGCTTATTGGAAACAGATACGCAGTATTTT	CASSLLETDTQYF
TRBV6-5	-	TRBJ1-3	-	TGTGCCAGCAGTAAAGCTTCTACGGGGAACACCATATATTTT	CASSKASTGNTIYF
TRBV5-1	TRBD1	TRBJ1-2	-	TGCGCCAGCAGCTTGGCCCCAGGGGGCAATGGCTACACCTTC	CASSLAPGGNGYTF
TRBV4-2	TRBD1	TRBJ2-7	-	TGTGCCAGCAGCCCGGGGACAGGGGGCTCTAGCGAGCAGTACTTC	CASSPGTGGSSEQYF
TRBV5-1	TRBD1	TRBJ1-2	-	TGCGCCAGCAGGTTGGACAGGGGGTCCTCTAACTATGGCTACACCTTC	CASRLDRGSSNYGYTF
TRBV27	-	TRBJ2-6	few	TGTGCCAGCAGTCCGCTTTTCTCTGGGGCCAACGTCCTGACTTTC	CASSPLFSGANVLTF
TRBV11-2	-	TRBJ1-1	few	TGTGCCAGCAGCTTAGTGCAGGGGATAAACACTGAAGCTTTCTTT	CASSLVQGINTEAFF
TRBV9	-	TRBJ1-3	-	TGTGCCAGCAGCCCCATGCCAGGGGTCGGAAACACCATATATTTT	CASSPMPGVGNTIYF